The 24 T cell receptor beta chains below come from one sample, sequenced in a study of blood T cell repertoires in COVID-19. Produced via immunoSEQ multiplex PCR; TCRdb's table is partial and in-frame only. This table holds approximately 280,000 clones, around 85% found once. The specimen sequenced was peripheral blood. These receptors originate from a woman aged 70-85 years with acute or convalescent COVID-19.

The chain combines TRBV30 with TRBJ1-4, with D perhaps matching TRBD1 (6 bases). The germline V gene encodes CDR1 GTSNPN and CDR2 SVGIG (reference sequence). The CDR3 spans 14 residues. V was pared by 5 bases and J by 7 bases, with 17 bases between. The CDR3 sequence is CAWSWAGDGEKLFF. The CDR3 bases are TGTGCCTGGTCATGGGCAGGGGATGGTGAAAAACTGTTTTTT.

This chain uses TRBV7-8 with TRBJ2-3; D is possibly TRBD2 (5 bases). The germline V gene has CDR1 SGHVS and CDR2 FQNEAQ. The CDR3 is 13 residues long. V was clipped by 3 bases and J by 3 bases, with 7 bases between them. The DNA of the CDR3 is TGTGCCAGCAGCTTGGGGAGTACAGATACGCAGTATTTT. This translates into CASSLGSTDTQYF.

This chain links TRBV18 with TRBJ2-4; 9 bases are a match to TRBD1. V lost 6 bases, J lost 5 bases, and 8 bases stayed unmatched. In germline, CDR1 is KGHSH, CDR2 LQKENI. The CDR3 is made up of 15 amino acids. CDR3 DNA: TGTGCCAGCTCGATACCGCACAGGGGGCAAAACATTCAGTACTTC. This sequence encodes CASSIPHRGQNIQYF.

The V gene is TRBV19, the J gene TRBJ1-1; no reliable D call. Germline values: CDR1 LNHDA, CDR2 SQIVND (reference sequence). V was shortened by 7 bases and J by 1 base, with 10 bases between the two germline ends. The CDR3 is 13 residues long. The CDR3 is CASNPRENTEAFF. As DNA, the CDR3 is TGTGCCAGTAACCCCCGGGAGAACACTGAAGCTTTCTTT.

This clone was detected once. The chain links TRBV10-2 to TRBJ1-1; no clear D gene. From germline, CDR1 is WSHSY and CDR2 SAAADI. V lost 5 bases and J lost 0, with 4 bases in between. The CDR3 loop spans 12 amino acids. CDR3 coding DNA: TGCGCCAGCAGTCGGGTGAACACTGAAGCTTTCTTT. Its protein is CASSRVNTEAFF.

This clone occurred once. Additional DNA sequences in this sample encode the identical CDR3. The V call is TRBV18, the J call TRBJ1-5; weak D call: TRBD1 (5 bases). Germline V CDR1 and CDR2: KGHSH, LQKENI. This CDR3 has 14 residues. Deletions cut 3 bases from V and 2 bases from J, with 8 bases between. The CDR3 loop is CASSPGQGNQPQHF. Written as DNA, the CDR3 is TGTGCCAGCTCACCGGGGCAAGGCAATCAGCCCCAGCATTTT.

The chain recombines TRBV12-5 with TRBJ1-1; weak D call: TRBD1 (5 bases). CDR3 length: 14 amino acids. The germline V gene encodes CDR1 LGHNT and CDR2 FRNRAP. V was clipped by 4 bases and J by 5 bases, with 14 bases between them. CDR3 residues: CASGSQGVVTEAFF. The CDR3 DNA reads as TGTGCTAGTGGTTCCCAGGGCGTAGTGACTGAAGCTTTCTTT.

This clone was found a few times. Other DNA sequences of this sample code for an identical CDR3. The V gene is TRBV5-1, the J gene TRBJ1-2; D unresolved. This CDR3 spans 12 amino acids. Germline V gene lookup returns CDR1 SGHRS and CDR2 YFSETQ. V was trimmed by 3 bases and J by 8 bases, leaving 11 bases between them. The CDR3 DNA is TGCGCCAGCAGCTCAGGAAGCCGCGGCTACACCTTC. Translated, it gives CASSSGSRGYTF.

V usage is TRBV29-1 and J usage is TRBJ2-3, with 14 bases identical to TRBD2. CDR1 and CDR2 (germline): SQVTM, ANQGSEA. The CDR3 extends over 15 amino acids. V lost 7 bases and J lost 2; bases outside the gene matches: 5. CDR3 region: CSGTGLAGATDTQYF. DNA for the CDR3: TGCAGCGGGACGGGACTAGCGGGGGCCACAGATACGCAGTATTTT.

The J gene is TRBJ2-7, the V gene TRBV10-3, with 7 bases lining up with TRBD1. Per the germline V gene, CDR1 is ENHRY and CDR2 is SYGVKD. The CDR3 spans 14 residues. V dropped 5 bases and J dropped 6; count of bases not matched to a gene: 10. The CDR3 spells CAISWDSSGSEQYF. The CDR3 DNA sequence: TGTGCCATCAGTTGGGACAGCTCAGGTTCCGAGCAGTACTTC.

This clone was detected a few times. V gene TRBV18 combines with J gene TRBJ1-5; D is ambiguous. V lost 3 bases to trimming and J lost 4 bases, with 10 bases between them. This CDR3 region has 14 residues. The V gene's germline CDR1 is KGHSH and CDR2 LQKENI. The CDR3 here is CASSPAGLNQPQHF. CDR3 in DNA: TGTGCCAGCTCACCCGCGGGTCTAAATCAGCCCCAGCATTTT.

This chain's CDR3 is CATSRQTGGNQPQHF. CDR3 DNA: TGTGCCACCAGCAGACAAACGGGGGGCAATCAGCCCCAGCATTTT. The rearrangement links TRBV15 to TRBJ1-5; a possible D gene is TRBD1 (5 bases). Per germline, CDR1 LNHNV and CDR2 YYDKDF (reference sequence). This CDR3 spans 15 amino acids. Between the trimmed V and J ends, which lost 2 bases and 2 bases, there was a span of 10 bases.

V and J are TRBV11-2 and TRBJ2-1; a weak D match, TRBD1 (6 bases). Looked up from germline, CDR1 is SGHAT and CDR2 is FQNNGV. The CDR3 contains 13 residues. Trimming took off 5 bases at V and 7 bases at J, with 12 bases between the two ends. The CDR3 bases are TGTGCCAGCAGCGGGCAGGGGTGGAATGAGCAGTTCTTC. It encodes CASSGQGWNEQFF.

The V and J genes are TRBV5-1 and TRBJ1-5; maybe TRBD1 (5 bases). Per the germline V gene, CDR1 is SGHRS and CDR2 is YFSETQ. The CDR3 is 12 residues long. The V end lost 4 bases, the J end lost 7 bases, and 9 bases lay between the germline ends. In DNA form, the CDR3 reads TGCGCCAGCAGCCTTGGGGCCCAGCCCCAGCATTTT. Translated, it gives CASSLGAQPQHF.

This chain links TRBV12-5 with TRBJ1-1, with TRBD1 as a possible D gene (6 bases). Deletions cut 7 bases from V and 6 bases from J, with 12 bases between. Germline V gives CDR1 LGHNT, CDR2 FRNRAP. The CDR3 totals 12 residues. The CDR3 spells CASERGGPEAFF. The CDR3 nucleotides are TGTGCTAGTGAGAGGGGGGGGCCTGAAGCTTTCTTT. The whole variable domain, remainder taken from reference TRBV12-5 and TRBJ1-1, is DARVTQTPRHKVTEMGQEVTMRCQPILGHNTVFWYRQTMMQGLELLAYFRNRAPLDDSGMPKDRFSAEMPDATLATLKIQPSEPRDSAVYFCASERGGPEAFFGQGTRLTVV.

The V and J genes are TRBV5-1 and TRBJ2-3, with D perhaps matching TRBD2 (6 bases). Trimming took 1 base from V and 0 from J, leaving 12 bases between them. CDR3 length: 16 residues. The germline CDR1 and CDR2 sequences are SGHRS and YFSETQ. The CDR3 coding sequence is TGCGCCAGCAGCTTGAACTTAGGGACTAGCACAGATACGCAGTATTTT. It specifies CASSLNLGTSTDTQYF.

This chain joins TRBV3-1 (or the pseudogene TRBV3-2) and TRBJ1-2; TRBD1 is a possible D gene (6 bases). CDR1 and CDR2 (germline): LGHDT, YNNKEL (reference sequence). This CDR3 has 15 residues. V was pared by 3 bases and J by 4 bases, with 15 bases between. In DNA form, the CDR3 reads TGTGCCAGCAGCCACAATCAACAGGGATTCTATGGCTACACCTTC. Residues: CASSHNQQGFYGYTF.

This chain joins TRBV6-6 and TRBJ1-2, with 8 bases aligning to TRBD1. The trim removed 5 bases at V and 6 bases at J, leaving 11 bases unmatched. There are 15 residues in the CDR3. Germline CDR1 MNHNY, CDR2 SVGAGI (reference sequence). The CDR3 DNA follows: TGTGCCAGCAGTCAAGGACAGGGAGACCTCAATGGCTACACCTTC. It is translated as CASSQGQGDLNGYTF.

The rearrangement links TRBV6-6 to TRBJ1-1; 10 positions agree with TRBD1. Per the germline V gene, CDR1 is MNHNY and CDR2 is SVGAGI (reference sequence). The CDR3 consists of 14 residues. V dropped 6 bases and J dropped 5; count of bases not matched to a gene: 6. CDR3 sequence (DNA): TGTGCCAGCAGCCCGCCGGGACAGGGGACTGAAGCTTTCTTT. Translated: CASSPPGQGTEAFF.

The chain links TRBV7-9 to TRBJ1-1; D is ambiguous. Trimming removed 2 bases from V and 1 base from J, with 11 bases in between. This CDR3 is 15 amino acids long. The germline CDR1 and CDR2 sequences are SEHNR and FQNEAQ (reference sequence). The CDR3 sequence: CASSLKGQANTEAFF. Written as DNA, the CDR3 is TGTGCCAGCAGCTTAAAAGGCCAGGCGAACACTGAAGCTTTCTTT.

The V call is TRBV7-9, the J call TRBJ2-1; D not resolved. Trimming shortened V by 5 bases and J by 5 bases, and 10 bases separated the two germline ends. Germline V gene lookup returns CDR1 SEHNR and CDR2 FQNEAQ (reference sequence). CDR3 length: 13 residues. CDR3 coding DNA: TGTGCCAGCAGCCGAAGGAGTGACAATGAGCAGTTCTTC. Amino acid sequence: CASSRRSDNEQFF.

V usage is TRBV3-1 (or the pseudogene TRBV3-2) and J usage is TRBJ1-1, with D uncertain. V was clipped by 2 bases and J by 4 bases, with 11 bases between them. Germline CDR1 is LGHDT and CDR2 is YNNKEL (reference sequence). This CDR3 region has 14 residues. CDR3 residues: CASSQLRGGTEAFF. Written as DNA, the CDR3 is TGTGCCAGCAGCCAACTTCGGGGAGGCACTGAAGCTTTCTTT.

The chain links TRBV15 to TRBJ2-7, with D possibly matching TRBD1 (5 bases). V lost 0 bases, J lost 7 bases, and 13 bases lay in between. Germline V gene lookup returns CDR1 LNHNV and CDR2 YYDKDF (reference sequence). The CDR3 spans 14 residues. As DNA, the CDR3 is TGTGCCACCAGCAGAGATTTAGGGGAAGGGGAGCAGTACTTC. Amino acids: CATSRDLGEGEQYF.

The V call is TRBV11-3, the J call TRBJ2-3, with 8 bases matching TRBD1. Trimming cost V 2 bases and J 4 bases; bases outside gene matches: 5. CDR1 and CDR2 from the germline V gene are SGHNT and YENEEA. The CDR3 totals 15 residues. CDR3 coding DNA: TGTGCCAGCAGCTTACTGGGACAGGCGGCAGATACGCAGTATTTT. The encoded protein is CASSLLGQAADTQYF.